Listed below are T cell receptor beta chains from one sample, sequenced in a study of blood T cell repertoires in COVID-19. Clones were read by immunoSEQ multiplex PCR, and TCRdb kept only the in-frame ones, dropping some. Of hundreds of thousands of clones in the sample, 85% to 90% are singletons; the top ten hold approximately 4.3%. The sequenced sample consisted of PBMCs or T cells enriched from blood (not recorded which). These receptors were taken from a woman aged 18 to 35 with acute COVID-19. CDR3s include the opening cysteine and the closing phenylalanine or tryptophan. A D gene is named only where the DNA matches it firmly. Clone size is not always given. Where it is, it says once, few, many or a class for expanded clones.

v_gene	j_gene	abundance	d_gene	CDR3nt	CDR3aa
TRBV2	TRBJ1-5	NA	TRBD1	TGTGCCAGCAGTTCAAGAGGGGACAGTGATAGCAATCAGCCCCAGCATTTT	CASSSRGDSDSNQPQHF
TRBV5-1	TRBJ2-6	NA	NA	TGCGCCAGCAGCTTGACAGGGCCCGGGGCCAACGTCCTGACTTTC	CASSLTGPGANVLTF
TRBV2	TRBJ1-4	once	TRBD1	TGTGCCAGCGGTATGACAGGGAGTGGTGAAAAACTGTTTTTT	CASGMTGSGEKLFF
TRBV28	TRBJ1-2	NA	NA	TGTGCCAGCAGCTACGAGGGCTATGGCTACACCTTC	CASSYEGYGYTF
TRBV19	TRBJ2-1	NA	NA	TGTGCCAGTAGTATAAGCGGGACATACAATGAGCAGTTCTTC	CASSISGTYNEQFF
TRBV3-1/TRBV3-2	TRBJ2-1	NA	NA	TGTGCCAGCAGTAGTAGTGGGGGCCACGAGCAGTTCTTC	CASSSSGGHEQFF
TRBV3-1/TRBV3-2	TRBJ1-1	NA	NA	TGTGCCAGCAGCTCCGACATCCTGAACACTGAAGCTTTCTTT	CASSSDILNTEAFF
TRBV7-9	TRBJ1-1	NA	NA	TGTGCCAGCAGCCCCAGGGTTGAGGCCACTGAAGCTTTCTTT	CASSPRVEATEAFF
TRBV4-1	TRBJ1-2	once	NA	TGCGCCAGCAGCCCGGGGGTTGAAGGCTACACCTTC	CASSPGVEGYTF
TRBV6-4	TRBJ2-1	NA	TRBD1	TGTGCCAGCAGTCGAACTCACAGGGGGCCCGAGCACCCCAATGAGCAGTTCTTC	CASSRTHRGPEHPNEQFF
TRBV4-1	TRBJ1-1	NA	TRBD1	TGCGCCAGCAGCCAAGATTTTCGCAGGGGGCAAAGTGAAGCTTTCTTT	CASSQDFRRGQSEAFF
TRBV28	TRBJ1-2	NA	TRBD1	TGTGCCAGCAGTTTACCACCGCCGACAGGGGGCAGGGGCTACACCTTC	CASSLPPPTGGRGYTF
TRBV18	TRBJ1-4	NA	TRBD1	TGTGCCAGCTCTCCGGACAGGGGGGATGAAAAACTGTTTTTT	CASSPDRGDEKLFF
TRBV18	TRBJ2-2	NA	TRBD2	TGTGCCAGCTCACCATGGCAAGCGGGAAGGACCGGGGAGCTGTTTTTT	CASSPWQAGRTGELFF
TRBV5-6	TRBJ2-1	once	TRBD2	TGTGCCAGCAGCATTCCTCGACTAGCGGATAACAATGAGCAGTTCTTC	CASSIPRLADNNEQFF
TRBV28	TRBJ2-3	few	NA	TGTGCCAGCAGCCAGCAGTATTTT	CASSQQYF
TRBV18	TRBJ1-1	NA	NA	TGTGCCAGCTCACCACCGACAGAGAACACTGAAGCTTTCTTT	CASSPPTENTEAFF
TRBV5-6	TRBJ2-7	NA	NA	TGTGCCAGCAGCTTGGCACACACCTACGAGCAGTACTTC	CASSLAHTYEQYF
TRBV10-2	TRBJ2-7	NA	NA	TGCGCCAGCAGTGAACTGGTCGCTCAGTACTTC	CASSELVAQYF
TRBV27	TRBJ2-6	NA	NA	TGTGCCAGTTCCCCCGCGGGCCCCTCTGGGGCCAACGTCCTGACTTTC	CASSPAGPSGANVLTF
TRBV4-2	TRBJ2-2	NA	TRBD2	TGTGCCAGCAGCCGACTAGCGGACACCGGGGAGCTGTTTTTT	CASSRLADTGELFF
TRBV11-2	TRBJ1-1	NA	TRBD1	TGTGCCAGCAGCTTCGACGGGACAGGGATGGAGGCTTTCTTT	CASSFDGTGMEAFF
TRBV30	TRBJ2-7	NA	TRBD2	TGTGCCTGGAGTCGAGCGGGAGGCTCATACGAGCAGTACTTC	CAWSRAGGSYEQYF
TRBV27	TRBJ1-1	NA	NA	TGTGCCAGCACTCCGGCTGGGGTCCAGGGTGAAGCTTTCTTT	CASTPAGVQGEAFF
TRBV10-3	TRBJ1-5	NA	TRBD1	TGTGCCTCCTGGACAGGATCAAATCAGCCCCAGCATTTT	CASWTGSNQPQHF
TRBV7-9	TRBJ1-2	NA	NA	TGTGCCAGCGCCGGCGGGGACTATGGCTACACCTTC	CASAGGDYGYTF
TRBV21-1	TRBJ1-2	once	NA	TGTGCCAGCAGCCTGACAGTCCTATGGGGCTACACCTTC	CASSLTVLWGYTF
TRBV9	TRBJ1-1	NA	NA	TGTGCCAGCAGCCGAGATCTGAACACTGAAGCTTTCTTT	CASSRDLNTEAFF
TRBV19	TRBJ1-2	few	TRBD1	TGTGCCAGTAGTATTACCGGGACAGGGATCTATGGCTACACCTTC	CASSITGTGIYGYTF
TRBV3-1/TRBV3-2	TRBJ2-1	NA	TRBD2	TGTGCCAGCAGCCAAGATACTAGCGGGAGGTTGCAGTTCTTC	CASSQDTSGRLQFF
TRBV28	TRBJ1-5	NA	TRBD1	TGTGCCAGCCAAATCCGACAGGGGAAAAATCAGCCCCAGCATTTT	CASQIRQGKNQPQHF
TRBV3-1/TRBV3-2	TRBJ1-6	once	TRBD1	TGTGCCAGCAGCCCAGGGACAGGGAGAAATTCACCCCTCCACTTT	CASSPGTGRNSPLHF
TRBV24-1	TRBJ2-3	NA	TRBD2	TGTGCCACCAGTGATTCCTCAGCGGGAGGGGATACGCAGTATTTT	CATSDSSAGGDTQYF
TRBV7-2	TRBJ1-2	NA	TRBD1	TGTGCCAGCAGCTTCCGGGACAGGGGGATAACAAATGGCTACACCTTC	CASSFRDRGITNGYTF
TRBV9	TRBJ2-1	NA	TRBD2	TGTGCCAGCAGCGTAGGTGCGGGAGAGAATGAGCAGTTCTTC	CASSVGAGENEQFF
TRBV6-1	TRBJ2-4	NA	NA	TGTGCCAGCAGTGAAGCGCTCATTGGGGGACACCTAGTAAAAAACATTCAGTACTTC	CASSEALIGGHLVKNIQYF
TRBV2	TRBJ1-5	NA	NA	TGTGCCAGCAGTGAAGCGGGGCAGGGGACCCCTCAGCCCCAGCATTTT	CASSEAGQGTPQPQHF
TRBV19	TRBJ2-7	once	TRBD2	TGTGCCAGCTCGGGACTAGCGGGGGTCATAAACTACGAGCAGTACTTC	CASSGLAGVINYEQYF
TRBV5-6	TRBJ1-3	NA	NA	TGTGCCAGCAGCTACTACTCAAACACCATATATTTT	CASSYYSNTIYF
TRBV27	TRBJ1-1	NA	TRBD1	TGTGCCAGCAGTTTTCCCTTTCGGACAGGCGACCTGACTGAAGCTTTCTTT	CASSFPFRTGDLTEAFF
TRBV7-2	TRBJ2-7	NA	NA	TGTGCCAGCAGTCCTACAAGCAGCGAAGCCTACGAGCAGTACTTC	CASSPTSSEAYEQYF
TRBV5-1	TRBJ1-2	NA	NA	TGCGCCAGCAGCTTGGATTATGACAGCTATGGCTACACCTTC	CASSLDYDSYGYTF
TRBV10-2	TRBJ2-7	NA	TRBD1	TGCGCCAGCGGGACAGGGGGCTACGAGCAGTACTTC	CASGTGGYEQYF
TRBV9	TRBJ2-7	NA	TRBD2	TGTGCCAGCAGCTCCTGGGGTACGGGAGGGCCTCTCGAGCAGTACTTC	CASSSWGTGGPLEQYF
TRBV7-8	TRBJ1-5	once	NA	TGTGCCAGCAGCTCGTATAGCAATCAGCCCCAGCATTTT	CASSSYSNQPQHF
TRBV24-1	TRBJ1-4	NA	NA	TGTGCCACCAGTGGGCAGGGTGGAAAACTGTTTTTT	CATSGQGGKLFF
TRBV12-3/TRBV12-4	TRBJ2-4	NA	NA	TGTGCCAGCAGTTTGCAGGTTCTGAACATTCAGTACTTC	CASSLQVLNIQYF
TRBV19	TRBJ1-5	NA	NA	TGTGCCAGTACCCGAGAAAAAGGGGCAAAGGGGAAGGGCAATCAGCCCCAGCATTTT	CASTREKGAKGKGNQPQHF
TRBV5-1	TRBJ1-1	NA	TRBD1	TGCGCCAGCAGCGCTACAGGGGGGACTGAAGCTTTCTTT	CASSATGGTEAFF
TRBV7-9	TRBJ2-1	NA	TRBD1	TGTGCCAGCAGCCCGAGGGACAGGGGGAGGGGTGAGCAGTTCTTC	CASSPRDRGRGEQFF
TRBV5-1	TRBJ2-3	NA	TRBD1	TGCGCCAGCAGCGTGGGACAGGGGGCAGATACGCAGTATTTT	CASSVGQGADTQYF
TRBV11-3	TRBJ1-1	NA	NA	TGTGCCAGCAGCACACGCAGGGATATGAACACTGAAGCTTTCTTT	CASSTRRDMNTEAFF
TRBV5-4	TRBJ1-1	NA	NA	TGTGCCAGCAGCTTAACAGGGTTAGACACTGAAGCTTTCTTT	CASSLTGLDTEAFF
TRBV27	TRBJ1-1	NA	NA	TGTGCCAGCAGTCTTCCTGGGGCGACTGAAGCTTTCTTT	CASSLPGATEAFF
TRBV7-9	TRBJ1-3	NA	TRBD1	TGTGCCAGCAGCCCGGGACAGGGGAGGTTCGAAAACACCATATATTTT	CASSPGQGRFENTIYF